The entry below describes one T cell receptor (beta chain). The germline V gene has CDR1 SNHLY and CDR2 FYNNEI. This CDR3 region has 15 residues. V shed 6 bases and J 7 bases; nucleotides not matched to a gene: 12. The data originate from a study of shared clonotypes between healthy human individuals. Method: immunoSEQ multiplex PCR; TCRdb's copy keeps in-frame clones and lacks some. The sample consists of almost 750,000 clones, roughly 72% of them appearing once. Sequencing was done on a sample of memory CD4+ T cells sorted from blood. Specified subset: CD45RA-negative fraction. This TCR came from a woman between 25 and 40 years old in good health. V is TRBV2 and J is TRBJ2-5; 9 nucleotides match TRBD2. The DNA of the CDR3 is TGTGCCAGCAGCCCCCGGGCTAGCGGGGAAGGGACCCAGTACTTC. This sequence encodes CASSPRASGEGTQYF.